The 10 T cell receptor beta chains in this list originate from one sample, sequenced in a study of T cell responses to AZD1222 COVID-19 vaccine. Libraries were prepared by immunoSEQ multiplex PCR; TCRdb keeps only in-frame clonotypes and omits some of them. The sample shows more than 150,000 clones, more than 85% of them seen only once. The sample here was peripheral blood, taken on day 0 of AZD1222 vaccination. The receptor source for this set is an adult in good health.

The V and J genes are TRBV2 and TRBJ2-7; TRBD2 aligns across 11 bases. Unmatched junction bases numbered 5, after V lost 9 bases and J lost 1 base. The CDR3 length is 14 residues. CDR1 is SNHLY, CDR2 FYNNEI, per germline. CDR3 residues: CASLAGGGSYEQYF. DNA of the CDR3: TGTGCCAGTTTAGCGGGAGGGGGGTCCTACGAGCAGTACTTC.

The J gene is TRBJ2-1, the V gene TRBV10-1; possibly TRBD2 for D (5 bases). Trimming took 4 bases from V and 9 from J, leaving 7 bases between them. The CDR3 runs 11 residues. The germline CDR1 and CDR2 sequences are WNHNN and SYGVQD (reference sequence). The CDR3 DNA reads TGCGCCAGCAGTGGAGGAGGTGAGCAGTTCTTC. Protein sequence: CASSGGGEQFF.

V usage is TRBV30 and J usage is TRBJ1-1; TRBD1 might be the D (5 bases). The CDR3 has 15 amino acids. The germline V and J ends were trimmed by 1 base and 2 bases, with 14 bases remaining between them. CDR1 is GTSNPN and CDR2 is SVGIG in the germline V gene (reference sequence). Here the CDR3 reads CAWSAGLGLNTEAFF. Here the CDR3 DNA reads TGTGCCTGGAGTGCAGGGCTTGGGTTAAACACTGAAGCTTTCTTT.

The V and J genes are TRBV2 and TRBJ2-7, with D possibly matching TRBD1 (6 bases). V was trimmed by 3 bases and J by 4 bases, leaving 13 bases between them. CDR1 and CDR2 from the germline V gene are SNHLY and FYNNEI. This CDR3 has 14 amino acids. CDR3: CASSEPRGRYEQYF. As DNA, the CDR3 is TGTGCCAGCAGTGAGCCCAGGGGTAGGTACGAGCAGTACTTC.

This clone was observed once. V usage is TRBV9 and J usage is TRBJ2-1, with D maybe TRBD2 (6 bases). In germline, CDR1 is SGDLS, CDR2 YYNGEE. V lost 0 bases and J 8 bases, leaving 9 bases between the germline ends. CDR3 length: 13 amino acids. This chain's CDR3 is CASSVAPGDEQFF. CDR3 nucleotides: TGTGCCAGCAGCGTAGCCCCGGGGGATGAGCAGTTCTTC.

CDR3 loop: CASSPPRRDQGEQFF. In DNA, the CDR3 is TGTGCCAGCAGTCCCCCCCGGCGAGATCAGGGTGAGCAGTTCTTC. This chain connects TRBV28 to TRBJ2-1, with a possible D match to TRBD1 (5 bases). Trimming pared 5 bases from V and 9 bases from J, leaving 20 bases between. The CDR3 runs 15 residues. The germline V gene has CDR1 MDHEN and CDR2 SYDVKM.

The genes are TRBV5-4 and TRBJ2-7, with 7 positions matching TRBD1. This CDR3 contains 13 residues. The V and J ends lost 2 bases and 4 bases, in that order; junction bases with no gene match: 3. In germline, CDR1 is SGHNT, CDR2 YYREEE (reference sequence). The CDR3 is CASSFGTAYEQYF. CDR3 coding DNA: TGTGCCAGCAGCTTTGGGACAGCTTACGAGCAGTACTTC. The full variable domain, in which reference TRBV5-4 and TRBJ2-7 provide the parts outside the CDR3, is ETGVTQSPTHLIKTRGQQVTLRCSSQSGHNTVSWYQQALGQGPQFIFQYYREEENGRGNFPPRFSGLQFPNYSSELNVNALELDDSALYLCASSFGTAYEQYFGPGTRLTVT.

The chain combines TRBV5-1 with TRBJ2-3, with TRBD2 matching 7 bases. CDR3 size: 15 residues. Germline values: CDR1 SGHRS, CDR2 YFSETQ. V lost 2 bases, J lost 2 bases, and 5 bases stayed unmatched. CDR3: CASSFNLAATDTQYF. The DNA for the CDR3 is TGCGCCAGCAGCTTCAATCTAGCGGCCACAGATACGCAGTATTTT.

This chain links TRBV19 with TRBJ1-2; possible D gene TRBD1, 5 bases. Germline V lookup: CDR1 LNHDA, CDR2 SQIVND (reference sequence). The CDR3 spans 14 residues. Trimming removed 3 bases at V and 4 bases at J, with 12 bases between. In DNA form, the CDR3 reads TGTGCCAGTAGTATCGGCGGAGGGGCCTATGGCTACACCTTC. Its protein is CASSIGGGAYGYTF.

The chain carries TRBV20-1 and TRBJ1-3; maybe TRBD1 (6 bases). The germline CDR1 and CDR2 sequences are DFQATT and SNEGSKA (reference sequence). V lost 3 bases to trimming and J lost 4 bases, with 10 bases between them. The CDR3 is made up of 13 amino acids. In DNA, the CDR3 is TGCAGTGCTAGTGGGACACCCGGAAACACCATATATTTT. As protein: CSASGTPGNTIYF.